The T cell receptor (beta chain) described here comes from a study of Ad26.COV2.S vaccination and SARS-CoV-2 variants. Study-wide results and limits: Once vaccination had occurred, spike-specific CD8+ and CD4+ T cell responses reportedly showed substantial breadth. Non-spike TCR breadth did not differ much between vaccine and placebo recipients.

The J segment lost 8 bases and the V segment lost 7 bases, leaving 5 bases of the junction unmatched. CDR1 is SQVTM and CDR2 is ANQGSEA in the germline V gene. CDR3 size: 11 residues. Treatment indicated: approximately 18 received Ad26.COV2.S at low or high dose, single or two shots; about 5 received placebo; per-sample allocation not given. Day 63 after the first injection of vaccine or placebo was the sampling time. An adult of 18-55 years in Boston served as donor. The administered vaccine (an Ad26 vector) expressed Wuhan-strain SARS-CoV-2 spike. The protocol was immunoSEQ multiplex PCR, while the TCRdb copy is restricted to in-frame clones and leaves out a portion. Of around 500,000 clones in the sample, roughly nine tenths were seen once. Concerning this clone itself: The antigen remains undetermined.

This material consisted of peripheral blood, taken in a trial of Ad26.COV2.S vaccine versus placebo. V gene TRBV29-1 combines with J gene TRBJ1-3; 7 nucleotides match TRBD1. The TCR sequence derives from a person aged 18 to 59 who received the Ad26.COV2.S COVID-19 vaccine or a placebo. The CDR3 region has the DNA TGCAGCGGCAGACAGGGTCACACCATATATTTT. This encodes CSGRQGHTIYF.